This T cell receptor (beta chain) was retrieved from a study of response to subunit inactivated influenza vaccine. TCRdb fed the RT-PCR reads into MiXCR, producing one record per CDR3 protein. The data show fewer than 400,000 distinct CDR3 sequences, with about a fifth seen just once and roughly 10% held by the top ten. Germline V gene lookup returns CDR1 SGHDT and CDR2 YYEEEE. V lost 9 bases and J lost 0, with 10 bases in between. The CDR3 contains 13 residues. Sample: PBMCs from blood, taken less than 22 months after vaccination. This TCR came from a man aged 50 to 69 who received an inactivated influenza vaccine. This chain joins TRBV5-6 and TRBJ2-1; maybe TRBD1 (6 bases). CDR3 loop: CATGRGSYNEQFF. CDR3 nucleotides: TGTGCCACTGGCAGGGGCTCCTACAATGAGCAGTTCTTC.